This TCR beta chain was recorded in a study of Graves' ophthalmopathy and Graves' hyperthyroidism. The overall study: Upon initial diagnosis and before any treatment, peripheral blood was collected. General study findings and limits: A classifier, a 13-signature model, separated ophthalmopathy from stable hyperthyroidism with about 88% sensitivity and less than 83% specificity.

Beta-chain TCR CDR3 regions were amplified from RNA transcripts. First-round RT-PCR relied on HTBI primers, and a second-round multiplex PCR came next. TCRdb fed the multiplex PCR reads into MiXCR, producing one record per CDR3 protein. The sample lists under 800,000 distinct CDR3 sequences; approximately 22% were seen once. The CDR3 runs to 16 residues. Looked up from germline, CDR1 is SGHAT and CDR2 is FQNNGV. V lost 5 bases to trimming and J lost 3 bases, with 19 bases between them. Ten or more counts support this clonotype. The antigen is unknown. Material for sequencing was peripheral blood. The sequence was collected from a woman aged 18-29 years with stable Graves' hyperthyroidism. Some clones in this sample may be carry-over from other donors' samples. V and J are TRBV11-2 and TRBJ1-2; possible D gene TRBD1, 5 bases. The CDR3 sequence: CASSPGASRSYYGYTF. CDR3 nucleotides: TGTGCCAGCAGCCCCGGGGCGTCCCGGAGCTACTATGGCTACACCTTC.